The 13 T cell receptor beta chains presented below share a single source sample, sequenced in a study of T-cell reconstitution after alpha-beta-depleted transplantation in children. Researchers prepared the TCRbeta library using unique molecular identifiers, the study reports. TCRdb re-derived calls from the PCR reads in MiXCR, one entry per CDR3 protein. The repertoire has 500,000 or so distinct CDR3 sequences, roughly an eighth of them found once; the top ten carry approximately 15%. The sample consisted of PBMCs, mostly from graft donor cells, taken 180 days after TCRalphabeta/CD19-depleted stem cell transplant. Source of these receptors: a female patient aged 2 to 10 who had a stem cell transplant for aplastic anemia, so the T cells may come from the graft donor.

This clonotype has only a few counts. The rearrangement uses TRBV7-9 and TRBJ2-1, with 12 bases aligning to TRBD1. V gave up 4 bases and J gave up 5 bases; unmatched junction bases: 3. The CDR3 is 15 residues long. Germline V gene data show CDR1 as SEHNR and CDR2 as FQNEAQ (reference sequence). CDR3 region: CASSYRDRGHNEQFF. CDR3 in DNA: TGTGCCAGCAGCTACCGGGACAGGGGGCACAATGAGCAGTTCTTC. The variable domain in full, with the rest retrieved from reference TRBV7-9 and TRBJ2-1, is DTGVSQNPRHKITKRGQNVTFRCDPISEHNRLYWYRQTLGQGPEFLTYFQNEAQLEKSRLLSDRFSAERPKGSFSTLEIQRTEQGDSAMYLCASSYRDRGHNEQFFGPGTRLTVL.

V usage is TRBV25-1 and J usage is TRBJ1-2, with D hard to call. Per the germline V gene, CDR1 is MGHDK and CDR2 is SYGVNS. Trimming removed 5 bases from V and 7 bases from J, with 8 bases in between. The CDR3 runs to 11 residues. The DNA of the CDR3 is TGTGCCAGCAGTTCCTCCGGTGGCTACACCTTC. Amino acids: CASSSSGGYTF.

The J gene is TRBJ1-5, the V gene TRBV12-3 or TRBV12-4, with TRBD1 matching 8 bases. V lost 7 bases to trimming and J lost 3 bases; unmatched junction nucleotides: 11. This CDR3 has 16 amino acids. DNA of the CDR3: TGTGCCAGCAAGACTGGGCCGGACAGGGACAATCAGCCCCAGCATTTT. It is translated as CASKTGPDRDNQPQHF.

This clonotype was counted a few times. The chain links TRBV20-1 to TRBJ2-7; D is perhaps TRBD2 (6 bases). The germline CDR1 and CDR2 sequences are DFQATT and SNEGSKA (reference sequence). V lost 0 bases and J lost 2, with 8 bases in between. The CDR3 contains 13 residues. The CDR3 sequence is CSAREDYPYEQYF. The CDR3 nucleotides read TGCAGTGCTAGAGAGGACTACCCCTACGAGCAGTACTTC.

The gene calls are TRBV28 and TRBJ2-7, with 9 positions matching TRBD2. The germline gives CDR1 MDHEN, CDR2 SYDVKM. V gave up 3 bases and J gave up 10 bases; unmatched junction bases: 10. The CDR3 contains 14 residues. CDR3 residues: CASSFGREGVVQYF. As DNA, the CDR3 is TGTGCCAGCAGTTTCGGGCGGGAGGGGGTAGTTCAGTACTTC.

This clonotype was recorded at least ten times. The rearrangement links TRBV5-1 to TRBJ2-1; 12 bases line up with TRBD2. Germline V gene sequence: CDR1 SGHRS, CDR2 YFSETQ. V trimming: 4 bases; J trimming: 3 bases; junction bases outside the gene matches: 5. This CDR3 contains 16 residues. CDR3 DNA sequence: TGCGCCAGCAGCGCCGGGACTAGCGGGTTCTACAATGAGCAGTTCTTC. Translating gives CASSAGTSGFYNEQFF.

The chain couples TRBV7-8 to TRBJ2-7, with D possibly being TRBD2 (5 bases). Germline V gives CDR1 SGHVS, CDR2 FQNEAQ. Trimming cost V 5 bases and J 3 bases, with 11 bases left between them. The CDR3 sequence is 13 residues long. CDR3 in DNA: TGTGCCAGCAGCCTATCCCGGGACTACGAGCAGTACGTC. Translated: CASSLSRDYEQYV.

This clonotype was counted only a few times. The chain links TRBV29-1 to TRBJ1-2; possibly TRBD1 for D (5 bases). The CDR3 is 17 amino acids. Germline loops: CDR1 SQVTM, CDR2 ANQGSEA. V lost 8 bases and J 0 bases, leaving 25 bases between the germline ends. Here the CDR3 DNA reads TGCAGCAATGTTGTGTTGGCAGGGTACCCAGCTAACTATGGCTACACCTTC. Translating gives CSNVVLAGYPANYGYTF.

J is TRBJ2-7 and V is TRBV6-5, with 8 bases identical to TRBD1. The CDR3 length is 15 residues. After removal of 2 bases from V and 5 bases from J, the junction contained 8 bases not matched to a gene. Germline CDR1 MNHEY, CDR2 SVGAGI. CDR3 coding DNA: TGTGCCAGCAGTTACGGACAGGGCTTTGTGAACGAGCAGTACTTC. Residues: CASSYGQGFVNEQYF.

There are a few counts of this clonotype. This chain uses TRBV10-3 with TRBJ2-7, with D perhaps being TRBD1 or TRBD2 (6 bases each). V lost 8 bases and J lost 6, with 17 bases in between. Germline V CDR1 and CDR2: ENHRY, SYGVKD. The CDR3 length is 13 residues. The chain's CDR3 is CAIGGQGKGEQYV. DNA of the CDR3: TGTGCCATCGGGGGGCAGGGGAAAGGCGAGCAGTACGTC.

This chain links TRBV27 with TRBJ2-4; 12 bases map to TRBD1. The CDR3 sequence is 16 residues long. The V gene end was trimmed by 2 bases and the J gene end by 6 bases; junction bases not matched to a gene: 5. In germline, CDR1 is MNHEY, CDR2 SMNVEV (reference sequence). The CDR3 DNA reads TGTGCCAGCAGTTTAGCGGGACAGGGGGCAAGAAACATTCAGTACTTC. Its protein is CASSLAGQGARNIQYF.

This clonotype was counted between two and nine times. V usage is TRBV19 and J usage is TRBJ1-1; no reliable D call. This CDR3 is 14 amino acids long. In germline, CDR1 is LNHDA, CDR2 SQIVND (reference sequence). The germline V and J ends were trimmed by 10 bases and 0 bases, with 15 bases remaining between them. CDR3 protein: CATTDGRLNTEAFF. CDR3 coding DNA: TGTGCCACCACCGACGGGAGATTGAACACTGAAGCTTTCTTT.

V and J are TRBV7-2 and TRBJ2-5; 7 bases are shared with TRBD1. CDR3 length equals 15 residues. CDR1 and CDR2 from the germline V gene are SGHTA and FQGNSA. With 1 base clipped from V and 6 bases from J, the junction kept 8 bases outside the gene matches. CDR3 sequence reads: CASSLGDRVGKTQYF. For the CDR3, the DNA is TGTGCCAGCAGCTTAGGAGACAGGGTCGGAAAGACCCAGTACTTC.